This T cell receptor beta chain was identified in a study of shared clonotypes between healthy human individuals. Of note for this clone: Its matching antigen is unknown.

Overall study results and limits: Among non-shared clonotypes, generation probabilities were lower than among those shared by all four donors.

The authors divided CD4+ cells into CD45RA+ naive and CD45RA-negative memory subsets. Investigators spread the genomic DNA of each subset evenly over several immunoSEQ plates. Assay: immunoSEQ multiplex PCR; the TCRdb copy retains only in-frame clones and omits some. In the table there are 2 million to 2.5 million clones, 85% to 95% of which are singletons. This sequence originates from a man in his late teens or twenties in good health. Some clones in this sample may be carry-over from other donors' samples. Material: naive CD4+ T cells from PBMCs. The sample's subset: CD45RA+ positively selected.

The CDR3 region has the DNA TGCGCCAGCAGCTCCGGTGGGGGGAGGGCCACTGAAGCTTTCTTT. This encodes CASSSGGGRATEAFF. This chain links TRBV5-1 with TRBJ1-1; D possibly corresponds to TRBD1 (5 bases). V lost 3 bases and J 4 bases, leaving 16 bases between the germline ends. This CDR3 is 15 amino acids long. Germline V CDR1 and CDR2: SGHRS, YFSETQ.